This T cell receptor (beta chain) was captured by sequencing in a study of T cell repertoires in cytomegalovirus infection. From the reads, TCRdb called clonotypes with MiXCR, one entry per CDR3 protein. The sample contains about 150,000 distinct CDR3 sequences, approximately 30% of which appear only once. Concerning this clonotype: Its target is not known.

V was pared by 4 bases and J by 2 bases, with 9 bases of the junction left unmatched. CDR1 is SNHLY and CDR2 is FYNNEI in the germline V gene. The CDR3 runs to 16 residues. This TCR derives from a human donor in good health (CMV status not recorded). Some clones in this sample may be carry-over from other donors' samples. The sequenced sample was CD8+ T cells from cultured PBMCs, obtained from culture after CMV antigen stimulation. J is TRBJ2-3 and V is TRBV2; 7 nucleotides align to TRBD1. The CDR3 reads CASSVSAGQDTDTQYF. As DNA, the CDR3 is TGTGCCAGCAGTGTCTCCGCCGGACAGGACACAGATACGCAGTATTTT.